This section outlines one T cell receptor beta chain sequence together with its context. The template for TCR beta VDJ and CDR3 sequence profiling was genomic DNA. TCRdb reprocessed the reads with MiXCR, giving one entry per CDR3 protein. Of 150,000 or so distinct CDR3 sequences listed, around 52% were seen once; the top ten hold about 31%. The data are from a study of CD8+CD57+ T cells in acquired aplastic anemia. Whoever was chosen for sequencing had shown CD8+CD57+ cell expansion by flow cytometry. Looked up from germline, CDR1 is ENHRY and CDR2 is SYGVKD. The length of the CDR3 is 17 residues. V lost 4 bases and J lost 0; bases outside the gene matches: 11.

This receptor was taken from a human donor with aplastic anemia. Specimen: sorted CD4+, CD8+, or CD8+CD57+ T cells (not recorded which) from PBMCs. The chain joins TRBV10-3 to TRBJ2-7; 8 bases align to TRBD1. The CDR3 sequence is CAISGTRRTGSSYEQYF. CDR3 nucleotides: TGTGCCATCAGTGGAACCCGTCGGACAGGGAGCTCCTACGAGCAGTACTTC.